These T cell receptor beta chains were read from a single sample in a study of monozygotic twins with inflammatory bowel disease. With the 5' RACE reads reprocessed, TCRdb shows one record per CDR3 protein and no DNA. The table for this sample gives more than 300,000 distinct CDR3 sequences. The sample taken for sequencing was blood. These receptors came from a human donor with ulcerative colitis or Crohn's disease, or a healthy co-twin of an affected twin (not recorded which). Each CDR3 is given with its conserved first and last residue.

V gene,J gene,CDR3 protein
TRBV7-9,TRBJ1-4,CASSLERATAEKLFF
TRBV19,TRBJ1-5,CASSIAGDKNQPQHF
TRBV18,TRBJ2-2,CASSPRRGYTGELFF
TRBV5-4,TRBJ2-2,CASSSGQDLTGELFF
TRBV7-7,TRBJ2-5,CASSYLPLAGQETQYF
TRBV4-1,TRBJ2-3,CASSQDYRVRDTQYF
TRBV29-1,TRBJ2-3,CSVDLGQTTDTQYF
TRBV7-7,TRBJ2-1,CASSHGQGSNEQFF
TRBV12-3/TRBV12-4,TRBJ2-3,CASSSYGLAGGTDTQYF
TRBV12-3/TRBV12-4,TRBJ2-3,CASSLNRGLTDTQYF
TRBV12-3/TRBV12-4,TRBJ1-5,CASSMGQSHQPQHF
TRBV9,TRBJ1-1,CASSATGSNTEAFF
TRBV20-1,TRBJ1-2,CSASDRPRGGGYTF
TRBV7-9,TRBJ1-1,CASIREGLGEAFF
TRBV5-5,TRBJ2-2,CASSHASPGAGELFF
TRBV6-2/TRBV6-3,TRBJ2-1,CASSSRTSGAIYNEQFF
TRBV6-5,TRBJ2-1,CASSYGLDNEQFF
TRBV10-3,TRBJ2-1,CAISARSQVDNEQFF
TRBV28,TRBJ1-1,CATSSRVTEAFF
TRBV12-3/TRBV12-4,TRBJ2-7,CASSFDRVKYEQYF
TRBV7-3,TRBJ2-3,CASSSYRASTDTQYF
TRBV7-9,TRBJ2-7,CASSLVASGGLGEQYF
TRBV6-2/TRBV6-3,TRBJ2-7,CASWPGGAYEQYF
TRBV6-5,TRBJ2-7,CASSYSLTGSDEQYF
TRBV18,TRBJ1-1,CASSQVGTEAFF
TRBV5-1,TRBJ1-1,CASSLAGRDGTEAFF
TRBV19,TRBJ1-5,CASSIGQLRQHF
TRBV7-9,TRBJ1-5,CASSPGTGYQPQHF
TRBV18,TRBJ2-3,CASSPRTGVTDTQYF
TRBV12-3/TRBV12-4,TRBJ1-6,CASRVQSSSPLHF
TRBV20-1,TRBJ2-7,CSARATGYFEQYF
TRBV12-3/TRBV12-4,TRBJ2-2,CASSGGTGILVELFF
TRBV20-1,TRBJ2-6,CSASDGWDSGANVLTF
TRBV20-1,TRBJ1-2,CSVLQGASNYGYTF
TRBV6-5,TRBJ1-4,CASSYSNFGQGDNEKLFF
TRBV7-2,TRBJ2-1,CASSYPGNPREQFF
TRBV7-2,TRBJ2-5,CASSLQGLVQETQYF
TRBV4-1,TRBJ2-1,CASSRGTGTYNEQFF
TRBV5-1,TRBJ2-7,CASSPPGYRSSYEQYF
TRBV5-1,TRBJ2-1,CASSLVWDRGNNEQFF
TRBV4-3,TRBJ2-7,CASSQDTSGLSSYEQYF
TRBV5-1,TRBJ2-7,CASSLAIGTAPYEQYF
TRBV9,TRBJ2-3,CASSSRTSGLFETQYF